The TCR beta chain described here comes from a study of blood T cell repertoires in COVID-19. The overall study: Researchers got acute and convalescent COVID-19 samples from the United States, Italy and Spain. T cells, B-cell-depleted T cells, or PBMCs provided the cDNA or gDNA that served as material.

Methods used by the authors: Estimation of nucleated cell counts was performed using reference gene primer amplification. The assay was immunoSEQ multiplex PCR, and TCRdb's table has in-frame clones only and misses some. V, J and clone size reflect that table, while D and trimming were determined from the DNA. The top ten hold approximately 0.69% of the sample, which has more than 200,000 clones, 75% to 90% seen once. Germline lookup yields CDR1 MNHEY and CDR2 SVGAGI. The CDR3 has 13 residues. V lost 3 bases and J 5 bases, leaving 10 bases between the germline ends. The J gene is TRBJ1-2, the V gene TRBV6-5; possibly TRBD1 for D (5 bases). Sequenced sample: peripheral blood. The TCR comes from a man aged 40-55 years with acute or convalescent COVID-19. CDR3 nucleotides: TGTGCCAGCAGTTATGGGGGGACGTATGGCTACACCTTC. This translates into CASSYGGTYGYTF.